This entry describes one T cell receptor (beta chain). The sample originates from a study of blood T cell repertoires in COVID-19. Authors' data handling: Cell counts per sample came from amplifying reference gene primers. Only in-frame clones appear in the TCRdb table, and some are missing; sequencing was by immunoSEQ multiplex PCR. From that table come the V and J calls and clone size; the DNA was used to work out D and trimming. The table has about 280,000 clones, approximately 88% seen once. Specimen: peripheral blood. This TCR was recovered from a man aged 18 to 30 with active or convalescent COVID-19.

The CDR3 nucleotides read TGCAGCGTTGAATTTCCCGGGGGCTATGGCTACACCTTC. This encodes CSVEFPGGYGYTF. This chain joins TRBV29-1 and TRBJ1-2; TRBD1 might be the D (5 bases). The CDR3 runs to 13 residues. Germline CDR1 and CDR2: SQVTM and ANQGSEA. The V and J ends lost 2 bases and 4 bases respectively, with 11 bases between them. The whole variable domain, remainder taken from reference TRBV29-1 and TRBJ1-2, is SAVISQKPSRDICQRGTSLTIQCQVDSQVTMMFWYRQQPGQSLTLIATANQGSEATYESGFVIDKFPISRPNLTFSTLTVSNMSPEDSSIYLCSVEFPGGYGYTFGSGTRLTVV.